This is a list of T cell receptor beta chains from one sample in a study of blood T cells in healthy people across ages. TCRdb passed the 5' RACE reads through MiXCR, listing each CDR3 protein once. The data hold 1.5 million to 2 million distinct CDR3 sequences, with about 35% observed a single time. Sequenced sample: blood. These TCRs come from a woman aged 30 to 39 in good health. Each CDR3 is given with its conserved first and last residue. The D gene is left open where the match is weak. The size field is filled for only some rows; it gives once, few, many or a size class.

clone size	D gene	J gene	V gene	CDR3 DNA	CDR3 protein
.	.	TRBJ2-7	TRBV10-3	TGTGCCATCAGTGAGGGGCTAGCCTACGAGCAGTACTTC	CAISEGLAYEQYF
.	TRBD1	TRBJ1-2	TRBV5-5	TGTGCCAGCAACTTGGATGGGGGACAGGGTAAAGGCTACACCTTC	CASNLDGGQGKGYTF
few	TRBD2	TRBJ2-3	TRBV11-2	TGTGCCAGCAGCGGACTAGCGGGAGTGTCCACAGATACGCAGTATTTT	CASSGLAGVSTDTQYF
.	TRBD2	TRBJ2-5	TRBV10-3	TGTGCCATCAGGGGATCTAGCGGGGTAAAAGAGACCCAGTACTTC	CAIRGSSGVKETQYF
few	.	TRBJ2-3	TRBV6-5	TGTGCCAGCAGTTACGAAAGGGGTTCAGAAGATACGCAGTATTTT	CASSYERGSEDTQYF
many	TRBD2	TRBJ2-5	TRBV3-1	TGTGCCAGCACCAGCTTCGGGGGGGGCACGGAGACCCAGTACTTC	CASTSFGGGTETQYF
.	.	TRBJ2-1	TRBV29-1	TGCAGCGTTGAACCCCCCAAGGGGATCGATGAGCAGTTCTTC	CSVEPPKGIDEQFF
.	TRBD1	TRBJ1-1	TRBV14	TGTGCCAGCAGCCGCGGGACAGCTTATCCCCCTGAAGCTTTCTTT	CASSRGTAYPPEAFF
few	.	TRBJ1-1	TRBV5-1	TGCGCCAGCAGCTTTAAAGAGAACACTGAAGCTTTCTTT	CASSFKENTEAFF
.	.	TRBJ1-2	TRBV4-1	TGCGCCAGCAGCCGTGAGGGGACGCGGTATGGCTACACCTTC	CASSREGTRYGYTF
few	.	TRBJ2-1	TRBV10-3	TGTGCCATCAGTGGGACGACGAAGAGCTCCTACAATGAGCAGTTCTTC	CAISGTTKSSYNEQFF
few	.	TRBJ1-2	TRBV15	TGTGCCACCAACGGGGGTTTGGGGGGAGATACAGCTAACTATGGCTACACCTTC	CATNGGLGGDTANYGYTF
few	TRBD1	TRBJ2-2	TRBV4-2	TGTGCCAGCAGCCAGGAACCCGGGACAGGGAGTACCGGGGAGCTGTTTTTT	CASSQEPGTGSTGELFF
.	.	TRBJ2-3	TRBV20-1	TGCAGTGCTAGTTCGGAGATCCCAGATACGCAGTATTTT	CSASSEIPDTQYF
few	.	TRBJ1-1	TRBV9	TGTGCCAGCAGCCCCCCCGAGAGGGGAGGGACTGAAGCTTTCTTT	CASSPPERGGTEAFF
.	.	TRBJ2-1	TRBV28	TGTGCCAGCAGTTTATTCGACTACACCAATGAGCAGTTCTTC	CASSLFDYTNEQFF
few	TRBD2	TRBJ2-1	TRBV9	TGTGCCAGCAGCGTAGAGGCTAGCGGGAGGGCCGGGGACAATGAGCAGTTCTTC	CASSVEASGRAGDNEQFF
.	TRBD1	TRBJ2-3	TRBV7-9	TGTGCCAGCAGCCCGGGGACAGGGGAGCCCCCAGATACGCAGTATTTT	CASSPGTGEPPDTQYF
few	TRBD2	TRBJ2-5	TRBV7-9	TGTGCCAGCAGCTTAGGGACTAGCGGGAGACCAGAGACCCAGTACTTC	CASSLGTSGRPETQYF
.	TRBD1	TRBJ2-3	TRBV28	TGTGCCAGCTATCACTCCCCCGGACAGGGGCCCACAGATACGCAGTATTTT	CASYHSPGQGPTDTQYF
.	.	TRBJ2-3	TRBV12-3/TRBV12-4	TGTGCCAGCAGTTTAGAGGCGGCGGGCGGGTGGCAGTATTTT	CASSLEAAGGWQYF
few	.	TRBJ2-5	TRBV30	TGTGCCTGGAGTGTTATTGGAGAAGGGACCCAGTACTTC	CAWSVIGEGTQYF
many	.	TRBJ2-1	TRBV20-1	TGCAGTGCTAGTCGACCCTCCTACAATGAGCAGTTCTTC	CSASRPSYNEQFF
.	.	TRBJ2-3	TRBV5-1	TGCGCCAGCACCCCGGCAGGGGGCACAGATACGCAGTATTTT	CASTPAGGTDTQYF
few	.	TRBJ2-3	TRBV28	TGTGCCAACCCGTCAGATACGCAGTATTTT	CANPSDTQYF
few	TRBD2	TRBJ2-3	TRBV30	TGTGCCTGGAAGGTTAGCGGGACAGATACGCAGTATTTT	CAWKVSGTDTQYF
.	.	TRBJ2-7	TRBV2	TGTGCCAGCAGTGGTCCGACAGACGAGCAGTACTTC	CASSGPTDEQYF
.	.	TRBJ2-5	TRBV29-1	TGCAGCGTTGCCTGGACATCGAAAGAGACCCAGTACTTC	CSVAWTSKETQYF
.	.	TRBJ2-1	TRBV11-1	TGTGCCAGCAGCTTGGACATATACAATGGGCAGTTCTTC	CASSLDIYNGQFF
many	TRBD2	TRBJ2-5	TRBV4-1	TGCGCCAGCAGCCAGTTAGCTCGCGGGGGGCGAGAGACCCAGTACTTC	CASSQLARGGRETQYF
few	TRBD2	TRBJ2-3	TRBV7-6	TGTGCCAGCAGCCTAAGCGGGAGGCGTAATACGCAGTATTTT	CASSLSGRRNTQYF
.	.	TRBJ1-2	TRBV6-1	TGTGCCAGCAGGGAGACAGACTATGGCTACACCTTC	CASRETDYGYTF
few	.	TRBJ1-6	TRBV5-6	TGTGCCAGCAGCTCCTCGGCCCGAAGAGCACCCCTCCACTTT	CASSSSARRAPLHF
.	.	TRBJ1-2	TRBV20-1	TGCAGTGCTAGAGGGGATAACTATGGCTACACCTTC	CSARGDNYGYTF
many	.	TRBJ2-7	TRBV5-5	TGTGCCAGCAGCCTCGGAGCCAGGGGCGAGCAGTACTTC	CASSLGARGEQYF
few	.	TRBJ2-7	TRBV14	TGTGCCAGCAGCCAAGAAAGGCTAGCGCAGGGGGAGCAGTACTTC	CASSQERLAQGEQYF
few	.	TRBJ1-2	TRBV6-6	TGTGCCAGCAGTGGCCTTACAAGAACAGGCTACACCTTC	CASSGLTRTGYTF
few	.	TRBJ2-7	TRBV18	TGTGCCAGCTCATTAGACAGCGAATCCTACGAGCAGTACTTC	CASSLDSESYEQYF
.	TRBD2	TRBJ2-3	TRBV9	TGTGCCAGCAGCGCCACTGCGGGAGAGACGGATACGCAGTATTTT	CASSATAGETDTQYF
.	.	TRBJ2-7	TRBV4-1	TGCGCCAGCAGCCAAGGAACCATATCCTACGAGCAGTACTTC	CASSQGTISYEQYF
few	.	TRBJ1-1	TRBV9	TGTGCCAGCAGCGTATACCTGAACACTGAAGCTTTCTTT	CASSVYLNTEAFF
few	TRBD1	TRBJ1-2	TRBV6-6	TGTGCCAGCCGAAAAGGGGGCCGGGAGGGCTACACCTTC	CASRKGGREGYTF
.	.	TRBJ2-1	TRBV2	TGTGCCAGCACGGTAGCGGAGGTCCCCTCCTACAATGAGCAGTTCTTC	CASTVAEVPSYNEQFF
.	.	TRBJ1-2	TRBV12-5	TGTGCTAGTGGTTTGGTTAGCACGACAGAAGTTAACTATGGCTACACCTTC	CASGLVSTTEVNYGYTF
.	TRBD1	TRBJ1-2	TRBV12-3/TRBV12-4	TGTGCCAGCACCACCGGGACAGGGAACTATGGCTACACCTTC	CASTTGTGNYGYTF
.	.	TRBJ1-1	TRBV2	TGTGCCAGCAGTGAAGCGCCTTATCTATCAGGGGCTGAAGCTTTCTTT	CASSEAPYLSGAEAFF
.	TRBD2	TRBJ2-5	TRBV11-1	TGTACCAGCAGCCCGACTAGCGGGGGGCAAGAGACCCAGTACTTC	CTSSPTSGGQETQYF
once	TRBD1	TRBJ2-7	TRBV27	TGTGCCAGCAGTATACAGGACAGGGGGCCGTACGAGCAGTACTTC	CASSIQDRGPYEQYF